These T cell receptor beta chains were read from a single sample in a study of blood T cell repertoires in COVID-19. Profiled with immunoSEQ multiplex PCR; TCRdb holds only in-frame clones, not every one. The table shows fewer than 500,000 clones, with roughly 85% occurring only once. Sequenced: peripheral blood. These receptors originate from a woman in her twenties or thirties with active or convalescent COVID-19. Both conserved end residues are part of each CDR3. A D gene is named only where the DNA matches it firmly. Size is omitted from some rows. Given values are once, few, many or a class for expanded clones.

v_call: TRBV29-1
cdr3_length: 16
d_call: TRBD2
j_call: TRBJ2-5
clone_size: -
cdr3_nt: TGCAGCGTTGAATCGGGGGGAGGGCCCAGAGTCGAGACCCAGTACTTC
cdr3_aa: CSVESGGGPRVETQYF

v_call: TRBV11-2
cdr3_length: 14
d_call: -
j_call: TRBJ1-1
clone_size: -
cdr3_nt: TGTGCCAGCAGCTTAGTCGGAGAGACGACTGAAGCTTTCTTT
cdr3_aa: CASSLVGETTEAFF

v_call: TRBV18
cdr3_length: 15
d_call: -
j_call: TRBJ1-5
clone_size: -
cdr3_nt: TGTGCCAGCTCACCAACTGATAGGGGAGGTCAGCCCCAGCATTTT
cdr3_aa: CASSPTDRGGQPQHF

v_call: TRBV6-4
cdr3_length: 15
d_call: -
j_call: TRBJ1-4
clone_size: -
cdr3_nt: TGTGCCAGCAGTCCCCTGGAGGGAGAAAATGAAAAACTGTTTTTT
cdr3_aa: CASSPLEGENEKLFF

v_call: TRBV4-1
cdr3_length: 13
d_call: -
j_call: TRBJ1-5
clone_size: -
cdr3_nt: TGCGCCAGCAGCCAGGGGGGTTCCCGAGCCCAGCATTTT
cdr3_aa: CASSQGGSRAQHF

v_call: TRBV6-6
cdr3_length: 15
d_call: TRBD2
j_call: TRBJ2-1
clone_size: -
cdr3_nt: TGTGCCAGCTCGGTCACGGGAGGGGATGGCAATGAGCAGTTCTTC
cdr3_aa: CASSVTGGDGNEQFF

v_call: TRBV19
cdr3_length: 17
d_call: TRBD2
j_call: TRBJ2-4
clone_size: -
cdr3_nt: TGTGCCAGTAGTAATCTACAAGGGCGGGGGGGACAAAACATTCAGTACTTC
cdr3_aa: CASSNLQGRGGQNIQYF

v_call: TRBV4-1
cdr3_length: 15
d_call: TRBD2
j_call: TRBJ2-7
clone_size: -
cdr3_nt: TGCGCCAGCAGCCAAGATCAAAGCGGGAGGGGTGAGCAGTACTTC
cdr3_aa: CASSQDQSGRGEQYF

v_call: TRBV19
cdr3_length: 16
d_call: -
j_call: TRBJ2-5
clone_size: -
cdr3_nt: TGTGCCAGCCGTTCTATTGGGAGGGGGAACCAAGAGACCCAGTACTTC
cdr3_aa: CASRSIGRGNQETQYF

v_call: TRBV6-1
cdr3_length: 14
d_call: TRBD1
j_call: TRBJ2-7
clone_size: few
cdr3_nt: TGTGCCAGCAGTGAGAGACAGGGAGTCAACGAGCAGTACTTC
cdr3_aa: CASSERQGVNEQYF

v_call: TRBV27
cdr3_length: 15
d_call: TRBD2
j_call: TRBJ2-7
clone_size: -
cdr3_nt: TGTGCCAGCAGACTAGCGGGAGATCTTGTCTACGAGCAGTACTTC
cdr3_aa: CASRLAGDLVYEQYF

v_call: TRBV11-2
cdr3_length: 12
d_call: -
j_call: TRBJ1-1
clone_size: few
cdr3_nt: TGTGCCAGCAGCTCCCTACGTTTTCTAGCTTTCTTT
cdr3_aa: CASSSLRFLAFF

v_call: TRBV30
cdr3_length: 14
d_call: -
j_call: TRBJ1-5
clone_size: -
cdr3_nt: TGTGCCTGGAGTGTTGCAGGGGTTGGTCAGCCCCAGCATTTT
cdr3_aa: CAWSVAGVGQPQHF

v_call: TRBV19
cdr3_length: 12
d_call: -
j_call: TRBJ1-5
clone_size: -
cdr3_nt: TGTGCCAGTAGTACTTACAATCAGCCCCAGCATTTT
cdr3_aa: CASSTYNQPQHF

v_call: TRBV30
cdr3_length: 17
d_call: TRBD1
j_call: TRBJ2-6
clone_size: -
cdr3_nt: TGTGCCTGGAGTCCGGGACAGGGATTCTCTGGGGCCAACGTCCTGACTTTC
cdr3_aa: CAWSPGQGFSGANVLTF

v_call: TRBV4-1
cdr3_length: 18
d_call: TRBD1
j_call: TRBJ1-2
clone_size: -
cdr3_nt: TGCGCCAGCAACCTTACCCCTGGCAGGGGGGTAGCTAACTATGGCTACACCTTC
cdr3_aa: CASNLTPGRGVANYGYTF

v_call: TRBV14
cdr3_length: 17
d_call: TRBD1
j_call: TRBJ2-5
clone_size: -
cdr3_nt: TGTGCCAGCAGCCAAGAGGTCAGGGGGTCACTTAGAGAGACCCAGTACTTC
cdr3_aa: CASSQEVRGSLRETQYF

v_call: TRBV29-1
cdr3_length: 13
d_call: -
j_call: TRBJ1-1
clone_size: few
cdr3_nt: TGCAGCGTTAACCAGAAATTTAACACTGAAGCTTTCTTT
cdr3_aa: CSVNQKFNTEAFF

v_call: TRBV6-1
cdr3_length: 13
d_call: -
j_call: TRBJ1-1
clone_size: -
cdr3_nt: TGTGCCAGCAGTGAAGCGCCAGGAAGACGGGCTTTCTTT
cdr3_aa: CASSEAPGRRAFF

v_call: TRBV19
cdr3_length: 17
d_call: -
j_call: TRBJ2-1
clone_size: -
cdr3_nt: TGTGCCACCGGAGGAGACGCCCCTTACATCACCCTAAATGAGCAGTTCTTC
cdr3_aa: CATGGDAPYITLNEQFF

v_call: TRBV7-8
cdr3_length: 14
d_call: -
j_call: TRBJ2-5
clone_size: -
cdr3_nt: TGTGCCAGCAGCTTATTCTCGTCCGGGGAGACCCAGTACTTC
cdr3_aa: CASSLFSSGETQYF

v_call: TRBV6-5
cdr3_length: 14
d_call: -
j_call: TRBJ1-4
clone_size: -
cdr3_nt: TGTGCCAGCAGTACGGGACTGAGAAGTGAAAAACTGTTTTTT
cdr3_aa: CASSTGLRSEKLFF

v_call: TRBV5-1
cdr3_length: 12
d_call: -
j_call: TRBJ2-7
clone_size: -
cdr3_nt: TGCGCCAGCAGTGCGAACAGGGTCGAGCAGTACTTC
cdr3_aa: CASSANRVEQYF

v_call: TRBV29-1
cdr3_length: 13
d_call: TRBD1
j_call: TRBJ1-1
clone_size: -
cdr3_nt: TGCAGCGTAGCCCCCGGGACAGACTCGTCCGCTTTCTTT
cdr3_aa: CSVAPGTDSSAFF

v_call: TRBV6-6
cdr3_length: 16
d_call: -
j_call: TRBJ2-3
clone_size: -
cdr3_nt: TGTGCCAGCAGTTACGATGGCGCGGTAAGCACAGATACGCAGTATTTT
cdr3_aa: CASSYDGAVSTDTQYF

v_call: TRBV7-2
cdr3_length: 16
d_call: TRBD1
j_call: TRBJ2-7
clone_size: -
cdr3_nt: TGTGCCAGCAGCTTGGTTGGGACAGGGAAGTTATACGAGCAGTACTTC
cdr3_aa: CASSLVGTGKLYEQYF

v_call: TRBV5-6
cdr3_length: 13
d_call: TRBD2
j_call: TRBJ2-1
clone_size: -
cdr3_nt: TGTGCCAGCAGCTTCATGACTAGCGGGGAGCAGTTCTTC
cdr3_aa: CASSFMTSGEQFF

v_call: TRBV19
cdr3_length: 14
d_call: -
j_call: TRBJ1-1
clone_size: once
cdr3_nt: TGTGCCAGTAGTAGAGCGGGACTGGGGCCTGAAGCTTTCTTT
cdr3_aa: CASSRAGLGPEAFF

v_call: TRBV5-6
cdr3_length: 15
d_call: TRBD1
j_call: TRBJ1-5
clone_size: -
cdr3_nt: TGTGCCAGCAGTCTGAGACAGGGATGGGATCAGCCCCAGCATTTT
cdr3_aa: CASSLRQGWDQPQHF

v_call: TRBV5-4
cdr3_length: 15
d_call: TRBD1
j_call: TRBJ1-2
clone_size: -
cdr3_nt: TGTGCCAGCAGTTTAGACAGGGCTTCCAACTATGGCTACACCTTC
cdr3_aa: CASSLDRASNYGYTF

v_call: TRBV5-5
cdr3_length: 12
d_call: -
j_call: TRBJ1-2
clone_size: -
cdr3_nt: TGTGCCAGCAGCTTGGTTAGTTATGGCTACACCTTC
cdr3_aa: CASSLVSYGYTF

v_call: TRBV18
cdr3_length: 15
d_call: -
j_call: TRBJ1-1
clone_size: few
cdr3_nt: TGTGCCAGCTCACCCGGGTCCTCACAGGGCACTGAAGCTTTCTTT
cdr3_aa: CASSPGSSQGTEAFF

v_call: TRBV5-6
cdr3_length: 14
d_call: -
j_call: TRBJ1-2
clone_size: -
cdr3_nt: TGTGCCAGCAGCTTGGGTAGCAGCTTAGGCGGCTACACCTTC
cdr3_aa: CASSLGSSLGGYTF